A single sample gave rise to the 15 T cell receptor beta chains below, sequenced in a study of blood T cell repertoires in COVID-19. Sequencing used immunoSEQ multiplex PCR; TCRdb keeps in-frame clones, though not all of them. This sample carries 88,000 or so clones, 65% to 90% of them seen once, and the ten largest clones take roughly 7.2%. The sample taken for sequencing was peripheral blood. These receptors all come from a man between 60 and 70 years old with acute or convalescent COVID-19.

This sequence joins TRBV5-5 and TRBJ1-6, with unresolved D. Deletions cut 1 base from V and 8 bases from J, with 10 bases between. The CDR3 has 14 residues. The germline V gene encodes CDR1 SGHKS and CDR2 YYEKEE (reference sequence). CDR3 sequence (DNA): TGTGCCAGCAGCTTGATACAGTTTTATTCACCCCTCCACTTT. Its protein product is CASSLIQFYSPLHF.

The V gene is TRBV9, the J gene TRBJ2-2; 9 bases line up with TRBD1. The CDR3 has 17 residues. The V gene end was trimmed by 4 bases and the J gene end by 1 base; junction bases not matched to a gene: 8. CDR1 and CDR2 (germline): SGDLS, YYNGEE. CDR3 nucleotides: TGTGCCAGCAGCTTCTGGGACAGGGTGGGGAACACCGGGGAGCTGTTTTTT. Its protein is CASSFWDRVGNTGELFF. The whole variable domain, remainder taken from reference TRBV9 and TRBJ2-2, is DSGVTQTPKHLITATGQRVTLRCSPRSGDLSVYWYQQSLDQGLQFLIQYYNGEERAKGNILERFSAQQFPDLHSELNLSSLELGDSALYFCASSFWDRVGNTGELFFGEGSRLTVL.

The J gene is TRBJ1-2, the V gene TRBV11-1, with D possibly being TRBD1 (5 bases). CDR3 size: 13 residues. Germline CDR1 reads SGHAT; CDR2 reads FQDESV (reference sequence). V was shortened by 4 bases and J by 9 bases, with 15 bases between the two germline ends. The CDR3 loop is CASSSSGFGSYTF. In DNA form, the CDR3 reads TGTGCCAGCAGCTCATCAGGGTTTGGTAGCTACACCTTC.

Written as DNA, the CDR3 is TGTGCCAGCAGTTTTTCAGGGGGCAGGTCGAGACAGCCCCAGCATTTT. This encodes CASSFSGGRSRQPQHF. The gene calls are TRBV6-2 or TRBV6-3 and TRBJ1-5; 8 bases are shared with TRBD1. CDR1 is MNHEY, CDR2 SVGEGT, per germline. There are 16 residues in the CDR3. V dropped 4 bases and J dropped 7; count of bases not matched to a gene: 12.

The chain uses TRBV5-1 and TRBJ1-1, with 8 bases fitting TRBD1. Germline values: CDR1 SGHRS, CDR2 YFSETQ. The CDR3 is 15 amino acids. The trim removed 4 bases at V and 2 bases at J, leaving 7 bases unmatched. CDR3: CASSRMTGANTEAFF. The CDR3 bases are TGCGCCAGCAGCCGCATGACAGGGGCAAACACTGAAGCTTTCTTT.

The rearrangement links TRBV27 to TRBJ2-7; D unclear. Trimming pared 3 bases from V and 4 bases from J, leaving 4 bases between. The germline gives CDR1 MNHEY, CDR2 SMNVEV (reference sequence). This CDR3 is built from 11 residues. In DNA form, the CDR3 reads TGTGCCAGCAGTTTCGGGTACGAGCAGTACTTC. Amino acid sequence: CASSFGYEQYF.

The chain carries TRBV9 and TRBJ1-6; the match to TRBD1 covers 9 bases. CDR1 and CDR2 from the germline V gene are SGDLS and YYNGEE. The CDR3 covers 15 residues. The V gene end was trimmed by 3 bases and the J gene end by 6 bases; junction bases not matched to a gene: 4. The chain's CDR3 is CASSEGTGSNSPLHF. In nucleotides, the CDR3 is TGTGCCAGCAGCGAGGGGACAGGGTCTAATTCACCCCTCCACTTT. Complete variable domain (other parts from reference TRBV9 and TRBJ1-6): DSGVTQTPKHLITATGQRVTLRCSPRSGDLSVYWYQQSLDQGLQFLIQYYNGEERAKGNILERFSAQQFPDLHSELNLSSLELGDSALYFCASSEGTGSNSPLHFGNGTRLTVT.

This chain links TRBV4-1 with TRBJ2-7; TRBD2 might be the D (6 bases). The germline V gene encodes CDR1 MGHRA and CDR2 YSYEKL. The CDR3 is made up of 14 amino acids. The V and J ends lost 1 base and 0 bases respectively, with 7 bases between them. The CDR3 DNA sequence: TGCGCCAGCAGCCAAGTCGGGAGCTCCTACGAGCAGTACTTC. Its translation: CASSQVGSSYEQYF.

In DNA form, the CDR3 reads TGTGCCAGCGGACAGGGCAGTTCAAATACGCAGTATTTT. Protein product: CASGQGSSNTQYF. The V and J genes are TRBV9 and TRBJ2-3; 8 bases map to TRBD1. V shed 7 bases, J shed 7 bases, and the junction held 8 bases outside the gene matches. The CDR3 consists of 13 residues. The germline CDR1 and CDR2 sequences are SGDLS and YYNGEE.

The rearrangement joins TRBV5-1 to TRBJ2-2; D unclear. The CDR3 totals 16 residues. Germline V gene data show CDR1 as SGHRS and CDR2 as YFSETQ. V was trimmed by 1 base and J by 1 base, leaving 11 bases between them. The CDR3 DNA sequence: TGCGCCAGCAGCTTGCTTGTGGCTGAGAACACCGGGGAGCTGTTTTTT. Its protein product is CASSLLVAENTGELFF.

This chain joins TRBV4-1 and TRBJ1-5, with D perhaps matching TRBD1 (6 bases). The CDR3 is made up of 16 amino acids. Deletions cut 4 bases from V and 3 bases from J, with 16 bases between. Per the germline V gene, CDR1 is MGHRA and CDR2 is YSYEKL. CDR3 protein: CASSPTMTGLNQPQHF. Written as DNA, the CDR3 is TGCGCCAGCAGCCCGACAATGACAGGACTCAATCAGCCCCAGCATTTT.

The chain combines TRBV19 with TRBJ1-2; D may be TRBD1 (5 bases). CDR1 LNHDA and CDR2 SQIVND come from the germline V gene (reference sequence). Trimming took off 8 bases at V and 4 bases at J, with 23 bases between the two ends. The CDR3 is 16 residues long. CDR3 residues: CASLGGGGAPFYGYTF. CDR3 coding DNA: TGTGCCAGTCTCGGAGGTGGAGGGGCGCCGTTCTATGGCTACACCTTC.

The chain couples TRBV6-4 to TRBJ1-1; D is possibly TRBD1 (6 bases). In germline, CDR1 is MRHNA, CDR2 SNTAGT. The V end lost 6 bases, the J end lost 5 bases, and 16 bases lay between the germline ends. The CDR3 loop spans 14 amino acids. The CDR3 nucleotides are TGTGCCAGCAGCTTAAGATCAGGGGATACTGAAGCTTTCTTT. This encodes CASSLRSGDTEAFF.

This clone was recorded only once. This chain joins TRBV30 and TRBJ1-2; D is perhaps TRBD1 (6 bases). Germline assignment: CDR1 GTSNPN and CDR2 SVGIG (reference sequence). CDR3 length: 11 residues. V was clipped by 1 base and J by 7 bases, with 7 bases between them. The DNA of the CDR3 is TGTGCCTGGAGTGCAGGGGCTGGCTACACCTTC. Protein: CAWSAGAGYTF.

This chain links TRBV20-1 with TRBJ1-1; no firm D call. The CDR3 runs to 11 residues. Germline V gives CDR1 DFQATT, CDR2 SNEGSKA (reference sequence). V lost 3 bases, J lost 1 base, and 3 bases lay in between. The CDR3 protein is CSARRNTEAFF. In DNA, the CDR3 is TGCAGTGCTAGGCGGAACACTGAAGCTTTCTTT.